This T cell receptor beta chain was profiled in a study of shared clonotypes between healthy human individuals. Method: immunoSEQ multiplex PCR; TCRdb's copy keeps in-frame clones and lacks some. The table records approximately 97,000 clones, around 67% of them present only once. Germline V gene lookup returns CDR1 MNHEY and CDR2 SVGAGI. With 6 bases clipped from V and 8 bases from J, the junction kept 10 bases outside the gene matches. CDR3 length: 14 amino acids. Sequencing used memory CD8+ T cells sorted from blood. Documented subset: CD45RO+ cells pooled with CCR7-negative TemRA cells. This sequence originates from a young man in good health. The V gene is TRBV6-5, the J gene TRBJ2-1; 7 bases map to TRBD1. The CDR3 sequence: CASSPGTVLDEQFF. Written as DNA, the CDR3 is TGTGCCAGCAGCCCCGGGACAGTTCTCGATGAGCAGTTCTTC.